These 2 T cell receptor beta chains were all obtained from the same sample, sequenced in a study of blood T cells in healthy people across ages. PCR was performed a second time for roughly 7 to 11 cycles using a sample-barcoded 5' primer and a J-beta primer mix. TCRdb passed the 5' RACE reads through MiXCR, listing each CDR3 protein once. The sample lists hundreds of thousands of distinct CDR3 sequences; roughly 43% were seen once. Sequencing was performed on blood. These receptors came from a man older than 75 in good health.

The rearrangement links TRBV29-1 to TRBJ2-7; 7 nucleotides match TRBD2. Germline V gene lookup returns CDR1 SQVTM and CDR2 ANQGSEA. The CDR3 loop spans 15 amino acids. Trimming removed 3 bases from V and 3 bases from J; junction bases left unmatched: 11. As DNA, the CDR3 is TGCAGCGTTGACGCTGGGTCTAGCGGCATCTACGAGCAGTACTTC. Encoded protein: CSVDAGSSGIYEQYF.

The chain joins TRBV24-1 to TRBJ2-3; 7 bases line up with TRBD2. The germline CDR1 and CDR2 sequences are KGHDR and SFDVKD. The CDR3 has 13 residues. With 5 bases clipped from V and 4 bases from J, the junction kept 2 bases outside the gene matches. CDR3 bases: TGTGCCACCAGTGTGGCGGGAGCAGATACGCAGTATTTT. Translating it yields CATSVAGADTQYF.